This entry lists 14 T cell receptor beta chains sequenced from one sample in a study of CD8+ T cells in alopecia areata. cDNA prepared by RNA extraction and subsequent reverse transcription served as the template for sequencing. Clones were read by immunoSEQ multiplex PCR, and TCRdb kept only the in-frame ones, dropping some. The sample includes roughly 220,000 clones, roughly two fifths seen only once; the top ten take 0.48%. Indicated treatment: oral pan-JAK inhibitor, 5-10 mg twice daily. Sequenced here: CD4+ T cells sorted from blood, sampled around week 31, from a patient treated with tofacitinib. These receptors originate from a human donor with alopecia areata.

The chain is built from TRBV6-5 and TRBJ1-2; TRBD1 matches at 7 bases. Germline V gives CDR1 MNHEY, CDR2 SVGAGI. The junction had 8 bases not matched to a gene; V was cut back by 8 bases and J by 2 bases. The CDR3 runs to 14 residues. The CDR3 DNA follows: TGTGCCAGCTTTGACAGGGAGTCCAACTATGGCTACACCTTC. It encodes CASFDRESNYGYTF.

The chain couples TRBV18 to TRBJ2-3; TRBD1 agrees at 9 bases. This CDR3 has 14 amino acids. The germline CDR1 and CDR2 sequences are KGHSH and LQKENI. V trimming: 4 bases; J trimming: 3 bases; junction bases outside the gene matches: 2. This CDR3 is CASSLGQGTDTQYF. CDR3 sequence (DNA): TGTGCCAGCTCACTGGGACAGGGAACAGATACGCAGTATTTT.

This chain uses TRBV30 with TRBJ2-1; perhaps D is TRBD1 or TRBD2 (5 bases each). Between the trimmed V and J ends, which lost 1 base and 2 bases, there was a span of 21 bases. The CDR3 runs 18 residues. Germline assignment: CDR1 GTSNPN and CDR2 SVGIG (reference sequence). The DNA for the CDR3 is TGTGCCTGGAGTGCCCGGGGCCAAGCCCTTATAACCTACAATGAGCAGTTCTTC. Its protein is CAWSARGQALITYNEQFF.

CDR3 DNA sequence: TGTGCCATATCCCGGGACGGAAGCAATCAGCCCCAGCATTTT. Residues: CAISRDGSNQPQHF. V gene TRBV10-3 combines with J gene TRBJ1-5; D perhaps matches TRBD1 (5 bases). The V end lost 9 bases, the J end lost 1 base, and 13 bases lay between the germline ends. This CDR3 is built from 14 residues. Germline V gives CDR1 ENHRY, CDR2 SYGVKD.

V is TRBV18 and J is TRBJ1-2; no clear D. With 0 bases removed from V and 8 bases from J, the gap between germline ends came to 13 bases. CDR1 and CDR2 (germline): KGHSH, LQKENI. This CDR3 has 14 residues. The CDR3: CASSPPSDQRGYTF. The CDR3 bases are TGTGCCAGCTCACCACCGTCTGACCAGCGGGGCTACACCTTC.

The V call is TRBV6-4, the J call TRBJ2-1; 10 nucleotides match TRBD2. V dropped 3 bases and J dropped 10; count of bases not matched to a gene: 9. Germline V lookup: CDR1 MRHNA, CDR2 SNTAGT. The CDR3 is 15 residues long. The CDR3 DNA is TGTGCCAGCAGTGAACAAGCGGGGGGGCTAAGGGAGCAGTTCTTC. It codes for CASSEQAGGLREQFF.

On this clone itself: One end of the junction is discordant with germline, which a read error may explain. The V call is TRBV7-7, the J call TRBJ2-5; D might be TRBD2 (5 bases). CDR1 is SSHAT, CDR2 FNYEAQ, per germline (reference sequence). This CDR3 comprises 14 residues. The CDR3 reads CASSLDYGQETQYF. The CDR3 DNA is TGTGCTAGCAGCTTAGACTACGGCCAAGAGACCCAGTACTTC.

The gene calls are TRBV29-1 and TRBJ2-7; 9 bases are a match to TRBD1. The junction had 8 bases not matched to a gene; V was cut back by 4 bases and J by 4 bases. Germline assignment: CDR1 SQVTM and CDR2 ANQGSEA. CDR3 length: 14 amino acids. The CDR3, as DNA: TGCAGCGTTGTTTTAGGACAGGGGTTATACGAGCAGTACTTC. Translating gives CSVVLGQGLYEQYF.

CDR3 bases: TGTGCCAGCAGTGATTTAGGGTACGAGCAGTACTTC. It translates to CASSDLGYEQYF. The J gene is TRBJ2-7, the V gene TRBV25-1; D unclear. This CDR3 has 12 amino acids. The germline V gene encodes CDR1 MGHDK and CDR2 SYGVNS. Trimming shortened V by 3 bases and J by 4 bases, and 7 bases separated the two germline ends.

CDR3 coding DNA: TGTGCCACCAGCAGAGAAGGCAAGGGGTTGCAACCCGAGACAGGGGACTCTGGGGCCAACGTCCTGACTTTC. Translating it yields CATSREGKGLQPETGDSGANVLTF. The rearrangement uses TRBV15 and TRBJ2-6, with 8 bases that match TRBD1. The V gene end was trimmed by 0 bases and the J gene end by 0 bases; junction bases not matched to a gene: 22. Germline-derived CDR1 and CDR2 are LNHNV and YYDKDF (reference sequence). The CDR3 loop spans 24 amino acids.

This chain links TRBV7-9 with TRBJ1-5, with 8 bases that match TRBD1. CDR1 and CDR2 (germline): SEHNR, FQNEAQ (reference sequence). The CDR3 runs to 15 residues. The J segment lost 5 bases and the V segment lost 5 bases, leaving 8 bases of the junction unmatched. The CDR3 sequence is CASSLGTGKHQPQHF. For the CDR3, the DNA is TGTGCCAGCAGCCTAGGGACAGGAAAGCATCAGCCCCAGCATTTT.

The chain employs TRBV30 and TRBJ2-3; either TRBD1 or TRBD2 may fit D (5 bases each). V shed 2 bases and J shed 0 bases, with 12 bases lying between them. Germline CDR1 reads GTSNPN; CDR2 reads SVGIG (reference sequence). The CDR3 consists of 15 residues. DNA for the CDR3: TGTGCCTGGAGTCGGGACGGTTCTAGCACAGATACGCAGTATTTT. Residues: CAWSRDGSSTDTQYF.

V usage is TRBV27 and J usage is TRBJ1-2; D gene ambiguous. With 6 bases removed from V and 5 bases from J, the gap between germline ends came to 16 bases. Germline V lookup: CDR1 MNHEY, CDR2 SMNVEV (reference sequence). The CDR3 has 14 residues. The DNA of the CDR3 is TGTGCCAGCAGCTACCTCCCGTCTTTTTATGGCTACACCTTC. Amino acid sequence: CASSYLPSFYGYTF.

This clone was seen only a few times. The chain has TRBV6-5 and TRBJ2-7; D may be TRBD1 (5 bases). V gave up 4 bases and J gave up 2 bases, with 12 bases separating them. In germline, CDR1 is MNHEY, CDR2 SVGAGI. The CDR3 consists of 14 residues. The CDR3 reads CASSFDSPPYEQYF. CDR3 DNA sequence: TGTGCCAGCAGTTTCGACAGCCCGCCCTACGAGCAGTACTTC.